Following are 3 T cell receptor beta chains from one sample sequenced in a study of control samples from healthy donors and cancer patients. This table comes from immunoSEQ multiplex PCR, and its TCRdb copy is limited to in-frame clones, with some not included. The repertoire includes more than 50,000 clones, 75% to 85% of them detected once, and approximately 5% sits in the top ten. Input material: blood. All receptors come from a man aged 40-49 years in good health.

This clone was detected only once. The V call is TRBV27, the J call TRBJ2-1, with 11 bases aligning to TRBD1. CDR1 and CDR2 from the germline V gene are MNHEY and SMNVEV (reference sequence). CDR3 length equals 14 residues. Germline trimming cut 4 bases from V and 7 bases from J; bases unmatched to any gene: 3. In DNA, the CDR3 is TGTGCCAGCAGTTCCGGGACAGGGGGGAATGAGCAGTTCTTC. This codes for CASSSGTGGNEQFF.

With regard to this clone: The junction differs from germline at one of its ends, possibly a read error. The V and J genes are TRBV3-1 (or the pseudogene TRBV3-2) and TRBJ1-2; D call uncertain. CDR1 is LGHDT and CDR2 is YNNKEL in the germline V gene (reference sequence). The CDR3 contains 13 residues. This chain's CDR3 is CASSQDPESPDGF. The CDR3 region has the DNA TGTGCCAGCAGCCAAGATCCGGAATCCCCCGACGGCTTC.

The V and J genes are TRBV12-3 or TRBV12-4 and TRBJ2-1, with D possibly matching TRBD1 (6 bases). Trimming removed 1 base at V and 10 bases at J, with 8 bases between. The CDR3 loop spans 12 amino acids. The DNA for the CDR3 is TGTGCCAGCAGTTTAGATGACAGGGAGCAGTTCTTC. The encoded protein is CASSLDDREQFF.